This T cell receptor (beta chain) is drawn from a study of OX40 agonist ivuxolimab in advanced cancers. Study background: Among those enrolled, mean age was approximately 60 years (range about 23 to 80) and about 82% were male. Approximately 40% of patients had received prior checkpoint inhibitor therapy.

Generated by immunoSEQ multiplex PCR, the TCRdb table keeps only in-frame clones and is missing some. The sample lists tens of thousands of clones, 70% to 90% occurring once. Turning to this clone: The antigen is undetermined.

General study points: On average, CD8+ T cells showed a greater number of expanded clones than CD4+. At doses 0.1 to 3.0 mg/kg, CD4+ and CD8+ clones expanded.

Trimming removed 3 bases from V and 4 bases from J, with 10 bases in between. The CDR3 length is 13 residues. Germline CDR1 and CDR2: SGHRS and YFSETQ. Sequences were derived from CD4+ or CD8+ T cells sorted from blood, sampled in a trial of the OX40 agonist ivuxolimab. The receptor's source is an adult with an advanced solid tumor such as melanoma, head and neck, liver or kidney cancer. V is TRBV5-1 and J is TRBJ1-1; a weak D match, TRBD1 (5 bases). The chain's CDR3 is CASSSREGTEAFF. Written as DNA, the CDR3 is TGCGCCAGCAGCTCCAGGGAGGGCACTGAAGCTTTCTTT.